This TCR beta chain originates from a study of HIV-infected children after antiretroviral therapy interruption. Looking at the study overall: Most children had recorded EBV and CMV exposure. Study outcomes and limitations: After treatment interruption started, naive CD4+ CDR3 overlap across time points dropped.

The TCR library was built from RNA with a 3' RACE protocol and unique molecular identifiers. TCRdb reprocessed the 3' RACE reads via MiXCR and lists one record per CDR3 protein. The table includes some 41,000 distinct CDR3 sequences, just over 6.5% detected once. The sample holds many counts of this clonotype. What it binds is unknown. Documented treatment: PENTA 11 planned treatment interruption arm or continuous ART arm. Germline CDR1 MNHEY, CDR2 SVGEGT. This CDR3 is 15 amino acids long. The V and J ends lost 2 bases and 3 bases respectively, with 12 bases between them. This clonotype was obtained from a pool of human donors with HIV. This chain connects TRBV6-2 or TRBV6-3 to TRBJ2-3; the D gene is possibly TRBD2 (6 bases). The sample consisted of CD45RA+ CD4+ T cells from PBMCs, pooled from several time points, taken from a donor given antiretroviral therapy, either interrupted or continuous. Subset specified: naive CD4+ CD45RA+ CD45RO- T cells. The CDR3 sequence is CASSYGAGRTDTQYF. CDR3 nucleotides: TGTGCCAGCAGTTACGGCGCGGGACGAACAGATACGCAGTATTTT.